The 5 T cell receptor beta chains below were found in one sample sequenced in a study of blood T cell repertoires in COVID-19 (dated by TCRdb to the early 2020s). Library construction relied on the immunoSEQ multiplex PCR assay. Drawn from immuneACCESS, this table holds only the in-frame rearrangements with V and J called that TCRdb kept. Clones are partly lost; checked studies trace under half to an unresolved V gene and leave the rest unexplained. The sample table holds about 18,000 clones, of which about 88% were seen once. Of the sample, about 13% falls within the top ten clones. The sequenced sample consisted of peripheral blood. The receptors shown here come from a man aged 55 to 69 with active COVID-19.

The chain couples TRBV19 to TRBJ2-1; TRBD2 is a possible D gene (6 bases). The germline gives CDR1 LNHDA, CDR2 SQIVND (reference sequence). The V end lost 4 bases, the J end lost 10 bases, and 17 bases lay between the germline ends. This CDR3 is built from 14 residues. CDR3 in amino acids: CASSTSARDGEQFF. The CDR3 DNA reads TGTGCCAGTAGTACTAGCGCCCGGGATGGGGAGCAGTTCTTC.

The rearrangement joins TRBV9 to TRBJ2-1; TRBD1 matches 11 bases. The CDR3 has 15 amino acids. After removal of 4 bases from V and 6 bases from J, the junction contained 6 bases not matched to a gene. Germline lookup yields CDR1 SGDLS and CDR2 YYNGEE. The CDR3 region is CASSRSGTGGNEQFF. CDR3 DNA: TGTGCCAGCAGCCGATCCGGGACAGGGGGCAATGAGCAGTTCTTC.

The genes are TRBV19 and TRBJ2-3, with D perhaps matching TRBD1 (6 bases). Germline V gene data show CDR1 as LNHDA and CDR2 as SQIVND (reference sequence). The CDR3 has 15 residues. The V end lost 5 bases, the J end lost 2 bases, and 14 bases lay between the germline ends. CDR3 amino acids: CASSARTEPTDTQYF. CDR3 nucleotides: TGTGCCAGTAGTGCCAGGACAGAACCCACAGATACGCAGTATTTT.

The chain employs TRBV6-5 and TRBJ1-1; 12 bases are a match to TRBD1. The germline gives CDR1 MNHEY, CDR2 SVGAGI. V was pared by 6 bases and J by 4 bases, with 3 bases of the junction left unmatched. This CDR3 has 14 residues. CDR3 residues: CASRGTGGSTEAFF. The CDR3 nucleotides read TGTGCCAGCAGGGGGACAGGGGGCAGCACTGAAGCTTTCTTT.

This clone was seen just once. CDR3 in DNA: TGTGCCAGCAGCGTAGGGACTAGCGGGCGCCCGGAGCAGTTCTTC. Amino acid sequence: CASSVGTSGRPEQFF. The chain carries TRBV9 and TRBJ2-1, with 11 nucleotides matching TRBD2. Germline-derived CDR1 and CDR2 are SGDLS and YYNGEE. The CDR3 contains 15 residues. V shed 0 bases, J shed 10 bases, and the junction held 6 bases outside the gene matches.